This passage covers 7 T cell receptor beta chains from one sample sequenced in a study of shared T cell receptors in the human thymus. Libraries were prepared by immunoSEQ multiplex PCR; TCRdb keeps only in-frame clonotypes and omits some of them. This sample has 640,000 or so clones, with approximately 87% found just once. These data also featured in a second study, about human thymus T cells.

Material: thymocytes. These receptors all come from a boy under two years old with a congenital heart defect.

The V and J genes are TRBV19 and TRBJ2-1; 8 nucleotides match TRBD2. The V gene's germline CDR1 is LNHDA and CDR2 SQIVND (reference sequence). V lost 1 base and J lost 7; bases outside the gene matches: 9. The CDR3 runs 16 residues. CDR3 nucleotides: TGTGCCAGTAGTATAGCTTGGCGGGAGGCTTGGAATGAGCAGTTCTTC. Its translation: CASSIAWREAWNEQFF.

J is TRBJ1-5 and V is TRBV27; 7 positions match TRBD1. J lost 0 bases, V lost 3 bases, and 2 bases had no gene match. CDR1 is MNHEY, CDR2 SMNVEV, per germline (reference sequence). The CDR3 covers 15 residues. The CDR3, as DNA: TGTGCCAGCAGTTTCGGACAGGATAGCAATCAGCCCCAGCATTTT. This codes for CASSFGQDSNQPQHF.

The genes are TRBV27 and TRBJ2-5, with 8 bases fitting TRBD1. V dropped 1 base and J dropped 1; count of bases not matched to a gene: 5. The CDR3 sequence is 16 residues long. Germline loops: CDR1 MNHEY, CDR2 SMNVEV (reference sequence). For the CDR3, the DNA is TGTGCCAGCAGTTTATATCAGGGGGCCCGCCAAGAGACCCAGTACTTC. Protein sequence: CASSLYQGARQETQYF.

The genes are TRBV5-4 and TRBJ2-7, with D possibly matching TRBD1 (5 bases). This CDR3 spans 13 amino acids. Per germline, CDR1 SGHNT and CDR2 YYREEE (reference sequence). Trimming left V 2 bases short and J 5 bases short, with 11 bases between. The CDR3 loop reads CASSLTGLDEQYF. DNA for the CDR3: TGTGCCAGCAGCTTAACAGGCCTGGACGAGCAGTACTTC.

This clone was seen once. The rearrangement links TRBV5-4 to TRBJ2-5; the match to TRBD2 covers 8 bases. The germline CDR1 and CDR2 sequences are SGHNT and YYREEE (reference sequence). The ends lost 0 bases at V and 4 bases at J; junction bases unmatched: 5. This CDR3 comprises 15 residues. The CDR3 loop is CASSLVGGATETQYF. The CDR3 DNA reads TGTGCCAGCAGCTTGGTCGGGGGGGCCACAGAGACCCAGTACTTC.

This clone has more than one count but fewer than ten. This CDR3 is CASSVHRELVSGANVLTF. CDR3 nucleotides: TGTGCCAGCAGTGTGCACAGGGAGTTAGTATCAGGGGCCAACGTCCTGACTTTC. This chain uses TRBV6-1 with TRBJ2-6; D is perhaps TRBD1 (6 bases). Germline assignment: CDR1 MNHNS and CDR2 SASEGT. V gave up 4 bases and J gave up 4 bases, with 20 bases separating them. The CDR3 contains 18 residues.

The gene calls are TRBV28 and TRBJ1-2; the match to TRBD1 covers 7 bases. Per the germline V gene, CDR1 is MDHEN and CDR2 is SYDVKM. Germline trimming cut 5 bases from V and 6 bases from J; bases unmatched to any gene: 12. The CDR3 runs to 15 residues. CDR3 sequence (DNA): TGTGCCAGCAGTCCTCGGGACAGTCAGCCCCATGGCTACACCTTC. Translation: CASSPRDSQPHGYTF.